Below, 21 T cell receptor beta chains from the same sample are listed, as sequenced in a study of CD8 T cells in Susac syndrome. An input of roughly 0.5 to 1 ug of RNA was subjected to reverse transcription using random hexamers. A single record per CDR3 protein comes from TCRdb applying MiXCR to the immunoSEQ multiplex PCR reads. The repertoire includes 150,000 to 200,000 distinct CDR3 sequences, approximately 93% of them detected once, and roughly 0.097% sits in the top ten. The specimen sequenced was CD4+ T cells from PBMCs. The receptor source for this set is a human donor with multiple sclerosis.

This chain joins TRBV12-3 or TRBV12-4 and TRBJ1-1, with D uncertain. The V gene lost 8 bases and the J gene lost 3 bases, with 13 bases spanning the gap. The CDR3 consists of 13 residues. The CDR3 DNA sequence: TGTGCCAGCCAGTCACGGCCGGACACTGAAGCTTTCTTT. It encodes CASQSRPDTEAFF.

V gene TRBV12-5 combines with J gene TRBJ1-1, with D hard to call. From germline, CDR1 is LGHNT and CDR2 FRNRAP. This CDR3 comprises 14 residues. Trimming cost V 6 bases and J 1 base, with 12 bases left between them. This CDR3 is CASGPRGKNTEAFF. CDR3 DNA: TGTGCTAGTGGCCCGCGAGGTAAGAACACTGAAGCTTTCTTT.

The V gene is TRBV28, the J gene TRBJ1-1; 8 bases map to TRBD1. J gave up 2 bases and V 3 bases, and 2 bases lay outside the gene matches. CDR3 length: 14 residues. Germline CDR1 MDHEN, CDR2 SYDVKM. CDR3 sequence: CASSLTGANTEAFF. CDR3 nucleotides: TGTGCCAGCAGTTTGACAGGGGCAAACACTGAAGCTTTCTTT.

The chain carries TRBV2 and TRBJ1-2; no reliable D call. Germline V CDR1 and CDR2: SNHLY, FYNNEI. Trimming removed 3 bases from V and 8 bases from J, with 13 bases in between. CDR3 length: 13 amino acids. CDR3 sequence: CASSDNGPSGYTF. As DNA, the CDR3 is TGTGCCAGCAGTGATAATGGGCCCTCCGGCTACACCTTC.

This clonotype appeared a single time. The chain couples TRBV7-9 to TRBJ1-1; D possibly corresponds to TRBD1 (5 bases). The CDR3 runs 14 residues. The V and J ends lost 4 bases and 2 bases respectively, with 11 bases between them. Germline CDR1 SEHNR, CDR2 FQNEAQ (reference sequence). The CDR3 sequence is CASSSGTANTEAFF. Here the CDR3 DNA reads TGTGCCAGCAGCTCTGGGACGGCTAACACTGAAGCTTTCTTT.

The V gene is TRBV19, the J gene TRBJ2-7, with TRBD1 matching over 10 bases. J was trimmed by 6 bases and V by 6 bases; bases with no gene match: 8. The CDR3 has 14 amino acids. Germline CDR1 reads LNHDA; CDR2 reads SQIVND (reference sequence). This chain's CDR3 is CASRTGTGAREQYF. The CDR3 DNA sequence: TGTGCCAGTAGGACCGGGACAGGGGCTCGCGAGCAGTACTTC.

The V gene is TRBV18, the J gene TRBJ2-5, with 13 nucleotides matching TRBD2. After removal of 0 bases from V and 6 bases from J, the junction contained 7 bases not matched to a gene. CDR1 KGHSH and CDR2 LQKENI come from the germline V gene. The CDR3 has 17 residues. DNA for the CDR3: TGTGCCAGCTCACCACCTTGGACTAGCGGGAGTGGGAAGACCCAGTACTTC. Its translation is CASSPPWTSGSGKTQYF.

This sequence joins TRBV28 and TRBJ1-2; the match to TRBD1 covers 11 bases. CDR1 is MDHEN and CDR2 is SYDVKM in the germline V gene. The trim removed 5 bases at V and 3 bases at J, leaving 14 bases unmatched. The CDR3 has 18 amino acids. DNA for the CDR3: TGTGCCAGCAGTCCTCAACCCCGGACAGGGGGCTTCTACTATGGCTACACCTTC. Protein product: CASSPQPRTGGFYYGYTF.

Concerning this clonotype: The final CDR3 position lacks the conserved phenylalanine or tryptophan, pointing to a likely read error. The chain links TRBV20-1 to TRBJ2-3; a possible D gene is TRBD2 (6 bases). Germline V lookup: CDR1 DFQATT, CDR2 SNEGSKA (reference sequence). V lost 8 bases and J lost 3, with 21 bases in between. The CDR3 totals 15 residues. In nucleotides, the CDR3 is TGCAGTTCGAGCCCCCGGGACTGGGGGACAGATACGCAGTATATT. Its protein is CSSSPRDWGTDTQYI.

J is TRBJ2-3 and V is TRBV6-1; D is perhaps TRBD1 or TRBD2 (5 bases each). Trimming removed 2 bases at V and 4 bases at J, with 16 bases between. The CDR3 loop spans 16 amino acids. Germline loops: CDR1 MNHNS, CDR2 SASEGT. The CDR3 nucleotides read TGTGCCAGCAGTGAATCATTTTCGGGACCACCAGATACGCAGTATTTT. This sequence encodes CASSESFSGPPDTQYF.

The genes are TRBV5-1 and TRBJ2-7; D is uncertain. The CDR3 totals 13 residues. The germline V gene encodes CDR1 SGHRS and CDR2 YFSETQ. V was pared by 3 bases and J by 0 bases, with 7 bases between. This CDR3 is CASSYIGSYEQYF. CDR3 coding DNA: TGCGCCAGCAGCTACATAGGCTCCTACGAGCAGTACTTC.

The chain links TRBV7-8 to TRBJ2-5, with TRBD2 matching over 10 bases. Per the germline V gene, CDR1 is SGHVS and CDR2 is FQNEAQ. CDR3 size: 16 residues. V trimming: 5 bases; J trimming: 2 bases; junction bases outside the gene matches: 8. The CDR3 DNA is TGTGCCAGCAGCCTAGGACTAGCGGTAACACAAGAGACCCAGTACTTC. As protein: CASSLGLAVTQETQYF. Based on the CDR3 plus reference TRBV7-8 and TRBJ2-5, the full variable domain is GAGVSQSPRYKVAKRGQDVALRCDPISGHVSLFWYQQALGQGPEFLTYFQNEAQLDKSGLPSDRFFAERPEGSVSTLKIQRTQQEDSAVYLCASSLGLAVTQETQYFGPGTRLLVL.

V and J are TRBV4-1 and TRBJ2-1; D unresolved. Looked up from germline, CDR1 is MGHRA and CDR2 is YSYEKL. This CDR3 has 15 amino acids. With 0 bases removed from V and 11 bases from J, the gap between germline ends came to 17 bases. Here the CDR3 DNA reads TGCGCCAGCAGCCAAGATGGTGGGCGGCCCTCAAAGCAGTTCTTC. Protein: CASSQDGGRPSKQFF.

This chain links TRBV7-6 with TRBJ2-1, with D perhaps TRBD1 (6 bases). Trimming cost V 3 bases and J 1 base, with 13 bases left between them. CDR3 size: 16 residues. CDR1 is SGHVS and CDR2 is FNYEAQ in the germline V gene. The CDR3 sequence: CASSFYRAGSYNEQFF. CDR3 in DNA: TGTGCCAGCAGCTTTTACAGGGCAGGTTCCTACAATGAGCAGTTCTTC.

The chain has TRBV5-1 and TRBJ2-5, with 8 bases matching TRBD1. J gave up 10 bases and V 4 bases, and 9 bases lay outside the gene matches. CDR1 is SGHRS and CDR2 is YFSETQ in the germline V gene. This CDR3 region has 13 residues. This CDR3 reads CASSDARGLSQYF. DNA for the CDR3: TGCGCCAGCAGCGATGCCAGGGGGCTAAGCCAGTACTTC.

V gene TRBV18 combines with J gene TRBJ2-7; perhaps TRBD2 as D (6 bases). The CDR3 is 14 residues long. Trimming stripped 8 bases from V and 2 bases from J, with 16 bases between. The germline CDR1 and CDR2 sequences are KGHSH and LQKENI. The CDR3 coding sequence is TGTGCCAGCGGCGCCGGGACTCTAACCTACGAGCAGTACTTC. Translation gives CASGAGTLTYEQYF.

The V gene is TRBV30, the J gene TRBJ2-7; TRBD2 aligns across 7 bases. After removal of 0 bases from V and 6 bases from J, the junction contained 5 bases not matched to a gene. The CDR3 covers 13 residues. The V gene's germline CDR1 is GTSNPN and CDR2 SVGIG (reference sequence). CDR3 protein: CAWSVRREAEQYF. The CDR3 DNA follows: TGTGCCTGGAGTGTACGCCGGGAGGCCGAGCAGTACTTC.

The V call is TRBV3-1, the J call TRBJ1-5; D is uncertain. The V gene's germline CDR1 is LGHDT and CDR2 YNNKEL (reference sequence). The V end was cut by 0 bases, the J end by 5 bases, with 11 bases between. CDR3 size: 15 residues. CDR3: CASSQDSRTYQPQHF. The DNA for the CDR3 is TGTGCCAGCAGCCAAGATTCACGGACTTATCAGCCCCAGCATTTT.

The V call is TRBV5-1, the J call TRBJ2-5, with 8 nucleotides matching TRBD1. Unmatched junction bases numbered 9, after V lost 4 bases and J lost 4 bases. The CDR3 totals 15 residues. Germline CDR1 and CDR2: SGHRS and YFSETQ. Here the CDR3 DNA reads TGCGCCAGCAGCATCGGACAGGGAATAGCAGAGACCCAGTACTTC. Protein: CASSIGQGIAETQYF.

V usage is TRBV29-1 and J usage is TRBJ2-3; 10 bases align to TRBD1. The ends lost 4 bases at V and 4 bases at J; junction bases unmatched: 8. CDR3 length equals 15 residues. Germline CDR1 and CDR2: SQVTM and ANQGSEA. The CDR3 sequence: CSVGMGTGVADTQYF. Here the CDR3 DNA reads TGCAGCGTTGGAATGGGGACAGGGGTAGCAGATACGCAGTATTTT.

This clonotype was observed a few times. The chain employs TRBV12-3 or TRBV12-4 and TRBJ2-7, with D maybe TRBD2 (6 bases). This CDR3 contains 15 residues. V was clipped by 5 bases and J by 1 base, with 15 bases between them. The CDR3 reads CASSPSNGRSYEQYF. Here the CDR3 DNA reads TGTGCCAGCAGTCCTTCAAACGGGAGATCCTACGAGCAGTACTTC.